This T cell receptor beta chain originates from a study of graft-versus-host responses after intestinal transplantation. Across the study: Once they had received anti-thymocyte globulin induction, all recipients took tacrolimus and steroids for around three years.

Germline-derived CDR1 and CDR2 are SGHDT and YYEEEE. The CDR3 length is 16 residues. Trimming cost V 4 bases and J 5 bases, with 21 bases left between them. TCRdb's copy holds only in-frame clones and misses some; the assay was immunoSEQ multiplex PCR. The repertoire holds about 69,000 clones, more than 90% seen once, with about 6.9% in the top ten. As regards this clone: The antigen remains unidentified.

Study-wide results and caveats: Early post-transplant HvG declines tracked with peak circulating GvH clone levels. GvH clones surfaced in recipient marrow, some emerging earlier in ileum or blood.

This specimen consisted of bone marrow, obtained 700 to 750 days after intestinal transplantation. The rearrangement uses TRBV5-6 and TRBJ2-5; a possible D gene is TRBD1 (5 bases). This clonotype was obtained from a human patient who received an intestinal transplant, so some T cells may come from the graft donor. This CDR3 is CASSLVEGAILETQYF. The CDR3 region has the DNA TGTGCCAGCAGCCTGGTTGAAGGGGCGATCTTGGAGACCCAGTACTTC.